Listed below are T cell receptor beta chains from one sample, sequenced in a study of shared clonotypes between healthy human individuals. Profiling relied on immunoSEQ multiplex PCR, and the TCRdb table lists in-frame clones only, not all of them. The sample holds about 1 million clones, around 78% seen once. Sequencing was carried out using memory CD4+ T cells from PBMCs. The origin of the receptors is a man between 18 and 29 years old in good health. Some clones in this sample may be carry-over from other donors' samples. The conserved cysteine and the conserved F or W are not part of the CDR3 here.

j_gene: TRBJ2-7; len: 12; v_gene: TRBV27; CDR3aa: ASSSTGTPDEQY
j_gene: TRBJ2-5; len: 14; v_gene: TRBV10-3; CDR3aa: AISEPGTSGHNGQY
j_gene: TRBJ2-5; len: 11; v_gene: TRBV28; CDR3aa: ASIGTVQETQY
j_gene: TRBJ1-5; len: 12; v_gene: TRBV19; CDR3aa: ASSMGIPNQPQH
j_gene: TRBJ1-2; len: 12; v_gene: TRBV5-1; CDR3aa: ASSLVGTGDGYT
j_gene: TRBJ2-1; len: 15; v_gene: TRBV4-1; CDR3aa: ASSPMGAGVSYNEQF
j_gene: TRBJ2-1; len: 11; v_gene: TRBV29-1; CDR3aa: SASPDRDNEQF
j_gene: TRBJ2-7; len: 12; v_gene: TRBV6-1; CDR3aa: ASSRQGSYYEQY
j_gene: TRBJ2-7; len: 13; v_gene: TRBV4-2; CDR3aa: ASSSGTQGGYEQY
j_gene: TRBJ1-4; len: 12; v_gene: TRBV11-2; CDR3aa: ASSLRRLNEKLF
j_gene: TRBJ2-1; len: 13; v_gene: TRBV28; CDR3aa: ASSQQGRVYNEQF
j_gene: TRBJ1-2; len: 11; v_gene: TRBV28; CDR3aa: ASLTGGGYGYT
j_gene: TRBJ2-7; len: 13; v_gene: TRBV11-3; CDR3aa: ASSLGFDSSYEQY
j_gene: TRBJ2-3; len: 11; v_gene: TRBV28; CDR3aa: ASSGTDTFTQY
j_gene: TRBJ2-5; len: 14; v_gene: TRBV28; CDR3aa: ASSPLSGRGKETQY
j_gene: TRBJ1-4; len: 15; v_gene: TRBV18; CDR3aa: ASSPPSGGSPEEKLF
j_gene: TRBJ2-1; len: 15; v_gene: TRBV9; CDR3aa: ASSARGREALYNEQF
j_gene: TRBJ1-5; len: 12; v_gene: TRBV7-2; CDR3aa: ASSLNGGGQPQH
j_gene: TRBJ1-3; len: 13; v_gene: TRBV2; CDR3aa: ASGGFGSSGNTIY
j_gene: TRBJ2-7; len: 13; v_gene: TRBV14; CDR3aa: ASSPRTSGAYEQY
j_gene: TRBJ1-4; len: 12; v_gene: TRBV5-1; CDR3aa: ASSTQGVGEKLF
j_gene: TRBJ1-6; len: 12; v_gene: TRBV30; CDR3aa: AWSVGSLNSPLH
j_gene: TRBJ2-7; len: 12; v_gene: TRBV6-5; CDR3aa: ASSPGQGVVEQY
j_gene: TRBJ1-3; len: 13; v_gene: TRBV7-6; CDR3aa: ASSLTGTSGNTIY
j_gene: TRBJ2-7; len: 12; v_gene: TRBV2; CDR3aa: ASSNRDGPYEQY
j_gene: TRBJ2-7; len: 10; v_gene: TRBV28; CDR3aa: ASTRGADEQY
j_gene: TRBJ2-3; len: 14; v_gene: TRBV7-9; CDR3aa: ASSLVRGARTDTQY
j_gene: TRBJ1-3; len: 10; v_gene: TRBV11-2; CDR3aa: ASSPSGDTIY
j_gene: TRBJ1-2; len: 9; v_gene: TRBV20-1; CDR3aa: SASRGIGYT
j_gene: TRBJ2-1; len: 12; v_gene: TRBV6-5; CDR3aa: ASHRQGAYNEQF
j_gene: TRBJ1-1; len: 11; v_gene: TRBV28; CDR3aa: ACSLSGTVEAF
j_gene: TRBJ2-1; len: 12; v_gene: TRBV19; CDR3aa: ASSMFPSANEQF
j_gene: TRBJ2-7; len: 11; v_gene: TRBV5-4; CDR3aa: ASGRGGSYEQY
j_gene: TRBJ2-1; len: 13; v_gene: TRBV6-6; CDR3aa: ASSSPGQIYNEQF
j_gene: TRBJ1-5; len: 12; v_gene: TRBV30; CDR3aa: AWSRGQHNQPQH
j_gene: TRBJ2-1; len: 13; v_gene: TRBV5-1; CDR3aa: ASSLVGHISNEQF
j_gene: TRBJ1-2; len: 12; v_gene: TRBV7-2; CDR3aa: ASSPEGSGHGYT
j_gene: TRBJ2-3; len: 10; v_gene: TRBV21-1; CDR3aa: ASTSDPDTQY
j_gene: TRBJ1-3; len: 13; v_gene: TRBV4-3; CDR3aa: ASSQDAISGNTIY
j_gene: TRBJ2-5; len: 13; v_gene: TRBV5-8; CDR3aa: ASSLASGRRETQY
j_gene: TRBJ1-1; len: 14; v_gene: TRBV5-6; CDR3aa: ASRGAKNGRNTEAF
j_gene: TRBJ1-1; len: 12; v_gene: TRBV14; CDR3aa: ASSQGHGRLEAF